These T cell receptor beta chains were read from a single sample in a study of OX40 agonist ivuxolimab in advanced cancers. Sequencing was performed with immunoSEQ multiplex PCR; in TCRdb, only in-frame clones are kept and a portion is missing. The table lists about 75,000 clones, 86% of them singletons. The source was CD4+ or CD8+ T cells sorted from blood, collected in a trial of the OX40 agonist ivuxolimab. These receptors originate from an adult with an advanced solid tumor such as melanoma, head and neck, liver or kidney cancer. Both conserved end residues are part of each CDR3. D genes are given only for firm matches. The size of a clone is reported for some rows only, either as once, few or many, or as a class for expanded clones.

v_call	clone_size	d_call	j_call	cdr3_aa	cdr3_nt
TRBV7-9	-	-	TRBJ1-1	CASARTNTEAFF	TGTGCCAGCGCCAGGACGAACACTGAAGCTTTCTTT
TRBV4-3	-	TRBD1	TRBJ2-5	CASSPQTPQGTGNQETQYF	TGCGCCAGCAGCCCCCAAACCCCCCAGGGGACAGGGAATCAAGAGACCCAGTACTTC
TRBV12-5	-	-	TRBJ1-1	CASCWRGDSINTEAFF	TGTGCTAGTTGCTGGAGGGGGGATTCCATAAACACTGAAGCTTTCTTT
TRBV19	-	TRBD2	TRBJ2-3	CASATSGGADTQYF	TGTGCCAGCGCAACTAGCGGGGGGGCAGATACGCAGTATTTT
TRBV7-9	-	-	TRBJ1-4	CASSLVRGREKLFF	TGTGCCAGCAGCTTAGTGAGGGGCCGGGAAAAACTGTTTTTT
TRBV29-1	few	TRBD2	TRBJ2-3	CSVEGGSTDTQYF	TGCAGCGTTGAGGGGGGGAGCACAGATACGCAGTATTTT
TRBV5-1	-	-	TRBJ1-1	CASSPPGQGEAFF	TGCGCCAGCAGCCCGCCGGGGCAGGGGGAAGCTTTCTTT
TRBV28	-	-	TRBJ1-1	CASSSHGAAYTEAFF	TGTGCCAGCAGTTCCCACGGGGCAGCTTACACTGAAGCTTTCTTT
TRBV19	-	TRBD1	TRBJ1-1	CASSSRQGQNTEAFF	TGTGCCAGTAGTTCGCGACAGGGCCAGAACACTGAAGCTTTCTTT
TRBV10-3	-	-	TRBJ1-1	CAISARERAFF	TGTGCCATCAGTGCCCGTGAGAGAGCTTTCTTT
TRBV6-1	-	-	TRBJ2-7	CASSVTGPSYEQYF	TGTGCCAGCAGTGTCACCGGGCCATCCTACGAGCAGTACTTC
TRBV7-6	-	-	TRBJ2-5	CASSSSTGQETQYF	TGTGCCAGCAGCTCATCGACAGGACAAGAGACCCAGTACTTC
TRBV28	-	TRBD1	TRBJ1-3	CASRTTGSGNTIYF	TGTGCCAGCAGAACGACAGGGTCTGGAAACACCATATATTTT
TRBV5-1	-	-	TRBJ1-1	CASSSEAGVAFF	TGCGCCAGCAGCTCGGAGGCAGGGGTCGCTTTCTTT
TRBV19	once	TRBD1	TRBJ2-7	CASSIFTGGRYEQYF	TGTGCCAGTAGTATATTTACAGGGGGCAGATACGAGCAGTACTTC
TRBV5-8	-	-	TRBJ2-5	CASSLVRREKTQYF	TGTGCCAGCAGCTTGGTCAGGCGGGAAAAGACCCAGTACTTC
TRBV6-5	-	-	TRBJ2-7	CASGSSGASSYEQYF	TGTGCGAGTGGATCCTCAGGGGCTAGCTCCTACGAGCAGTACTTC
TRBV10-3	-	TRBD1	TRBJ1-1	CAISEQGMNTEAFF	TGTGCCATCAGTGAACAGGGGATGAACACTGAAGCTTTCTTT